The rows below give T cell receptor beta chains drawn from one sample of a study of vaccination and CD4 T cells after COVID-19. TCRdb re-called the PCR reads through MiXCR, storing one row per CDR3 protein. Among approximately 20,000 distinct CDR3 sequences listed, roughly 70% were seen once. For these receptors, no antigen is known. Specimen: CD4+ T cells from blood, cultured in vitro. These receptor sequences come from a human donor who had recovered from COVID-19. The CDR3 runs from the conserved cysteine through the conserved F or W. A D gene is named only where the DNA matches it firmly. Some rows have no size entry. The others give once, few or many, or a class for an expanded clone.

v_gene,d_gene,abundance,j_gene,CDR3nt,CDR3aa
TRBV6-2/TRBV6-3,TRBD1,-,TRBJ2-3,TGTGCCAGCAGTACCGACAGGGGTATAGCAGATACGCAGTATTTT,CASSTDRGIADTQYF
TRBV7-2,-,-,TRBJ2-7,TGTGCCAGCAGCTTTACCCCCACCTCCTACGAGCAGTACTTC,CASSFTPTSYEQYF
TRBV6-5,-,-,TRBJ1-1,TGTGCCAGCAGTTACTCGGGGGGGCGGCAAGAAGCTTTCTTT,CASSYSGGRQEAFF
TRBV19,-,-,TRBJ2-1,TGTGCCAGTAATAGCCTTAGGGAGCAGTTCTTC,CASNSLREQFF
TRBV19,TRBD1,-,TRBJ2-5,TGTGCCAGTAGTACCCGGGACAGGGTGTACCAAGAGACCCAGTACTTC,CASSTRDRVYQETQYF
TRBV7-2,-,-,TRBJ2-2,TGTGCCAGCAGCTTAGCGCAGGGAGCCGGGGAGCTGTTTTTT,CASSLAQGAGELFF
TRBV11-2,-,-,TRBJ1-5,TGTGCCAGCAGCCCGGTGGGGGCCGGGGGTCAGCCCCAGCATTTT,CASSPVGAGGQPQHF
TRBV18,TRBD1,-,TRBJ1-3,TGTGCCAGCTCGGGGACAGCTGGAAACACCATATATTTT,CASSGTAGNTIYF
TRBV2,TRBD1,few,TRBJ2-5,TGTGCCAGCAGTGAGACAGGGGTTCGGGAGACCCAGTACTTC,CASSETGVRETQYF
TRBV7-6,TRBD2,-,TRBJ2-5,TGTGCCAGCAGCTTAGGGGGGACTAGCGGGAGACGGGAGACCCAGTACTTC,CASSLGGTSGRRETQYF
TRBV7-2,TRBD1,once,TRBJ1-1,TGTGCCAGCAGCTCTCAAGGACAGGGCTATACTGAAGCTTTCTTT,CASSSQGQGYTEAFF
TRBV6-5,TRBD1,-,TRBJ1-5,TGTGCCAGCAGTTATTACGGACAGGGGGCGAATCAGCCCCAGCATTTT,CASSYYGQGANQPQHF
TRBV7-2,TRBD1,-,TRBJ2-7,TGTGCCAGCAGCTGGGGGACAGGGGGCAACCCCTACGAGCAGTACTTC,CASSWGTGGNPYEQYF
TRBV28,TRBD1,-,TRBJ2-7,TGTGCCAGCAGCTTACCGGGACAGGGGGACGAGCAGTACTTC,CASSLPGQGDEQYF
TRBV24-1,TRBD2,-,TRBJ2-7,TGTGCCCCCCAGCCGGGCGGGGGATCCTACGAGCAGTACTTC,CAPQPGGGSYEQYF